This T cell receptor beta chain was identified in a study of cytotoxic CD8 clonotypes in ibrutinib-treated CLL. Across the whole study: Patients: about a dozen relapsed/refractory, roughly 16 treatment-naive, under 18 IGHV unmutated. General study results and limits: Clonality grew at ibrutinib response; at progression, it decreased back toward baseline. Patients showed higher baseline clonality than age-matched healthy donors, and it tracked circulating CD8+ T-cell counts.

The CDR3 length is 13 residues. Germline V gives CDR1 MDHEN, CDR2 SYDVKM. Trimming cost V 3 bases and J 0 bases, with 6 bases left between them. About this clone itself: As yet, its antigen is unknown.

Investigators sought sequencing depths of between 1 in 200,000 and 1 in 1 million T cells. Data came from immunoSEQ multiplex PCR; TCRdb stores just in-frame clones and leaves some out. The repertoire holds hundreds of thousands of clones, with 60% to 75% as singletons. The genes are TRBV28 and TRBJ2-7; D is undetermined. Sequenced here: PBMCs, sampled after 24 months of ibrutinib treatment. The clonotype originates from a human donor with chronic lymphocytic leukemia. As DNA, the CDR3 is TGTGCCAGCAGTTTCCAGAGCTCCTACGAGCAGTACTTC. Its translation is CASSFQSSYEQYF.